What follows are 10 T cell receptor beta chains derived from one specimen sequenced in a study of blood T cell repertoires in COVID-19. Sequencing used immunoSEQ multiplex PCR; TCRdb keeps in-frame clones, though not all of them. The sample has 300,000 to 350,000 clones, roughly 87% seen once. Input material: PBMCs or T cells enriched from blood (not recorded which). These TCRs come from a woman younger than 45 who had recovered from COVID-19.

The chain employs TRBV13 and TRBJ1-2, with TRBD1 matching 8 bases. The junction had 3 bases not matched to a gene; V was cut back by 3 bases and J by 3 bases. Germline lookup yields CDR1 PRHDT and CDR2 FYEKMQ (reference sequence). CDR3 length: 14 residues. Here the CDR3 reads CASSFGQGHYGYTF. CDR3 in DNA: TGTGCCAGCAGCTTCGGACAGGGACACTATGGCTACACCTTC.

The chain employs TRBV5-5 and TRBJ1-2; 7 nucleotides match TRBD1. Germline lookup yields CDR1 SGHKS and CDR2 YYEKEE (reference sequence). J gave up 0 bases and V 4 bases, and 15 bases lay outside the gene matches. The CDR3 spans 18 residues. The CDR3: CASSLASQGYTTNYGYTF. CDR3 in DNA: TGTGCCAGCAGCCTGGCTTCACAGGGGTATACCACTAACTATGGCTACACCTTC. Full variable domain (remainder filled in from reference TRBV5-5 and TRBJ1-2): DAGVTQSPTHLIKTRGQQVTLRCSPISGHKSVSWYQQVLGQGPQFIFQYYEKEERGRGNFPDRFSARQFPNYSSELNVNALLLGDSALYLCASSLASQGYTTNYGYTFGSGTRLTVV.

In this sample, this clone turned up a few times. The CDR3 here is CASSLRRGKDQPQHF. The CDR3 DNA reads as TGCGCCAGCAGCCTCCGACGAGGGAAAGATCAGCCCCAGCATTTT. The chain has TRBV4-1 and TRBJ1-5; no definite D call. This CDR3 has 15 amino acids. Germline V gene data show CDR1 as MGHRA and CDR2 as YSYEKL. V was pared by 4 bases and J by 5 bases, with 15 bases between.

V and J are TRBV10-3 and TRBJ2-1; 14 bases agree with TRBD2. Germline V lookup: CDR1 ENHRY, CDR2 SYGVKD. V was clipped by 6 bases and J by 4 bases; unmatched bases: 11. CDR3 size: 18 residues. The CDR3 DNA reads as TGTGCCATCAGGGGGACTAGCGGGGGTCCCCACACGTACAATGAGCAGTTCTTC. It specifies CAIRGTSGGPHTYNEQFF.

In DNA form, the CDR3 reads TGTGCCAGCTCGGGGTCCCCTCCCCAAGAGACCCAGTACTTC. Translated: CASSGSPPQETQYF. V and J are TRBV28 and TRBJ2-5; D possibly corresponds to TRBD2 (5 bases). The CDR3 loop spans 14 amino acids. V lost 8 bases and J lost 1, with 14 bases in between. Per germline, CDR1 MDHEN and CDR2 SYDVKM.

V and J are TRBV7-9 and TRBJ2-2, with 12 nucleotides matching TRBD1. CDR1 is SEHNR and CDR2 is FQNEAQ in the germline V gene (reference sequence). CDR3 length: 17 residues. Losses at the gene ends were 5 bases for V and 6 bases for J; bases not matched to a gene: 10. CDR3 sequence: CASSGAGQGAFAGELFF. The CDR3 DNA sequence: TGTGCCAGCAGCGGTGCGGGACAGGGGGCTTTCGCCGGGGAGCTGTTTTTT.

This clone has just a few counts. The chain is built from TRBV19 and TRBJ1-6; D may be TRBD1 (5 bases). Germline V gives CDR1 LNHDA, CDR2 SQIVND (reference sequence). There are 15 residues in the CDR3. V lost 5 bases to trimming and J lost 7 bases, with 15 bases between them. CDR3 DNA sequence: TGTGCCAGTAGTCCCGCGGGGCCATTCAATTCACCCCTCCACTTT. It codes for CASSPAGPFNSPLHF.

V usage is TRBV10-1 and J usage is TRBJ2-7; TRBD1 agrees at 11 bases. V dropped 4 bases and J dropped 3; count of bases not matched to a gene: 2. CDR1 WNHNN and CDR2 SYGVQD come from the germline V gene (reference sequence). The CDR3 runs 14 residues. The CDR3 bases are TGCGCCAGCAGTGCCGGGACAGGGGGCTACGAGCAGTACTTC. Protein product: CASSAGTGGYEQYF.

The chain joins TRBV18 to TRBJ1-4; no firm D call. This CDR3 is 14 amino acids long. Trimming pared 3 bases from V and 3 bases from J, leaving 8 bases between. Germline assignment: CDR1 KGHSH and CDR2 LQKENI. The CDR3 DNA is TGTGCCAGCTCACCGTCACAGTCTAATGAAAAACTGTTTTTT. This gives the protein CASSPSQSNEKLFF.

The V and J genes are TRBV29-1 and TRBJ1-2, with 10 bases identical to TRBD1. CDR3 length: 15 amino acids. Germline values: CDR1 SQVTM, CDR2 ANQGSEA. The V and J ends lost 4 bases and 6 bases, in that order; junction bases with no gene match: 11. The CDR3 loop is CSVGRGTGVSDGYTF. CDR3 bases: TGCAGCGTTGGTAGGGGGACAGGGGTGAGCGATGGCTACACCTTC.